This T cell receptor (beta chain) stems from a study of shared clonotypes between healthy human individuals. For the study at large: Used for every donor were three CD4 naive, three CD4 memory, two CD8 naive and one CD8 memory plate. Study observations and caveats: Sampling used blood alone; tissue repertoires probably differ.

Trimming pared 2 bases from V and 2 bases from J, leaving 9 bases between. This CDR3 is built from 13 residues. CDR1 SQVTM and CDR2 ANQGSEA come from the germline V gene. Comment on this clone: Its cognate antigen is unknown.

Measured with immunoSEQ multiplex PCR; TCRdb has only the in-frame clones, and not every one. The table lists around 2,000,000 clones, less than 95% of them singletons. CD45RO-negative cells were positively selected for CCR7, leaving out terminally differentiated effector memory CD45RA+ cells. Donors, healthy HIV-negative adults, lacked recent acute infections or vaccinations. Donors were Caucasian adults residing in Nashville, Tennessee, USA. The material sequenced was naive CD8+ T cells sorted from blood. The rearrangement uses TRBV29-1 and TRBJ2-5; TRBD2 might be the D (6 bases). The sequence came from a young man in good health. CDR3 DNA: TGCAGCGTTGAATCCGGGACTCAAGAGACCCAGTACTTC. Its translation is CSVESGTQETQYF.